Listed below are T cell receptor beta chains from one sample, sequenced in a study of cytomegalovirus exposure and HLA in healthy donors. This table comes from immunoSEQ multiplex PCR, and its TCRdb copy is limited to in-frame clones, with some not included. Of roughly 160,000 clones detected, 60% to 80% appear once; the ten largest clones hold around 8%. Sequencing input: PBMCs. The receptors come from a woman aged 40 to 55 in good health and CMV-seropositive. Each CDR3 is given with its conserved first and last residue. Size is omitted from some rows. Given values are once, few, many or a class for expanded clones.

14	TRBV4-1	TRBJ2-7	-	CASSQSYREYEQYF
14	TRBV27	TRBJ1-5	-	CASSLAGLVQPQHF
15	TRBV15	TRBJ1-1	-	CATRAGDSKNTEAFF
16	TRBV6-5	TRBJ1-1	few	CASSYSIGGSINEAFF
14	TRBV19	TRBJ1-5	-	CASSIGGAGQPQHF
16	TRBV5-6	TRBJ2-3	-	CASSGAGTRFADTQYF
13	TRBV7-9	TRBJ1-2	-	CASSPDRDYGYTF
16	TRBV28	TRBJ2-7	-	CASSMRTARSSYEQYF
15	TRBV7-8	TRBJ2-2	-	CASSLDRAGTGELFF
15	TRBV19	TRBJ2-3	-	CASSSRQGTIDTQYF
16	TRBV28	TRBJ2-1	once	CASSALAGGSYNEQFF
11	TRBV20-1	TRBJ1-2	-	CSAQRGYGYTF
13	TRBV19	TRBJ2-7	once	CASSNRATYEQYF
16	TRBV7-9	-	-	CASSLVGGVDHYEQYF
13	TRBV6-1	TRBJ1-3	once	CASGDRGRNTIYF
15	TRBV15	TRBJ1-1	-	CATMTYRGINTEAFF
15	TRBV5-1	TRBJ1-1	-	CASSTDRGSVTEAFF
16	TRBV16	TRBJ1-2	-	CASSQTSAGGDYGYTF
14	TRBV6-6	TRBJ1-1	-	CASNDWTVNTEAFF
19	TRBV7-2	TRBJ2-3	-	CASSFTRLAGGSPTDTQYF
14	TRBV2	TRBJ2-5	-	CASRSETVSLRQYF
16	TRBV19	TRBJ2-3	once	CASSGAPGTGTDTQYF
13	TRBV4-1	TRBJ1-1	-	CASSQGTGERAFF
11	TRBV28	TRBJ2-3	once	CASTYTDTQYF
16	TRBV11-2	TRBJ2-5	few	CASSLGFSGDQETQYF
15	TRBV6-4	TRBJ1-2	once	CASTPGTGSDYGYTF
16	TRBV5-4	TRBJ2-1	-	CASSLAGVTSTMKQFF
13	TRBV10-3	TRBJ2-1	-	CAISGGEYNEQFF
16	TRBV7-3	TRBJ2-2	-	CASSSDRGLVTGELFF
15	TRBV6-6	TRBJ1-4	-	CASSYGGQQNEKLFF
11	TRBV6-5	TRBJ2-7	-	CASSNRYEQYF
14	TRBV5-1	TRBJ1-1	-	CASSLGQSYTEAFF
16	TRBV6-6	TRBJ2-2	-	CASSSRTGGITGELFF
15	TRBV7-8	TRBJ1-4	-	CASSLIAGSNEKLFF
14	TRBV7-2	TRBJ1-4	once	CASRKWGANEKLFF
14	TRBV4-3	TRBJ2-7	few	CASSSGLGEYEQYF
15	TRBV10-3	TRBJ1-5	-	CAISEHGTDNQPQHF
14	TRBV5-1	TRBJ2-3	-	CASSREGGTDTQYF
16	TRBV4-2	TRBJ1-4	-	CASSQWDRGRAEKLFF
16	TRBV15	TRBJ2-3	-	CATSREWDRGTDTQYF
16	TRBV19	TRBJ2-1	-	CASSQTPGQGVDEQFF
16	TRBV19	TRBJ1-4	-	CASSWEGLATNEKLFF
15	TRBV5-3	TRBJ2-5	-	CARSCRDTSQETQYF
13	TRBV11-1	TRBJ2-1	few	CASSPGQYNEQFF
15	TRBV4-2	TRBJ2-7	-	CASSQVVGGLYEQYF
15	TRBV6-5	TRBJ1-4	once	CASSRNRGWNEKLFF
16	TRBV7-9	TRBJ2-6	-	CASSFYRDSGANVLTF